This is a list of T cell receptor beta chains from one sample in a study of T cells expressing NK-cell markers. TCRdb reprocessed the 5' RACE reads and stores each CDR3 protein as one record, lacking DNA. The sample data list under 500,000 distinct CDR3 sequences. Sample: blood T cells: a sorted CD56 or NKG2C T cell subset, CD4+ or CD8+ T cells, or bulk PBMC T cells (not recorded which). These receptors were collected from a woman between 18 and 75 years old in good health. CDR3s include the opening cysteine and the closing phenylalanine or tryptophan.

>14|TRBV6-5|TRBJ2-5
CASSYPYPREAQYF
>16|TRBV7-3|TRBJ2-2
CASSPNGLPGPGELFF
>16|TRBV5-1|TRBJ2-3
CASSPGTASSTDTQYF
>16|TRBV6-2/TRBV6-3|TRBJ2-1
CASREAGQGGYNEQFF
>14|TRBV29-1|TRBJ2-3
CSVSTSAATDTQYF
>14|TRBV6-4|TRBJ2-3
CASSAGTGADTQYF
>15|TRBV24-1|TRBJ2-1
CATSGAGSSYNEQFF
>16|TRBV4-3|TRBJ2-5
CASSLTGADGGETQYF
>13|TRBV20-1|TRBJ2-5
CSARDLGGETQYF
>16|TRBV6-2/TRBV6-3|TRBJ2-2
CASRPTSGRVTGELFF
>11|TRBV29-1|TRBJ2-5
CSVGGKETQYF
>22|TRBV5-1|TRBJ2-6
CASSEKLAGAGKNHSGANVLTF
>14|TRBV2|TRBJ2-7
CASSEEVRGYEQYF
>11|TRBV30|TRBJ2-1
CAWSEDYEQFF
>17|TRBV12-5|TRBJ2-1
CASGLDGGVLMGNEQFF
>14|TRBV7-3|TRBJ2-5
CASSRTGVQETQYF
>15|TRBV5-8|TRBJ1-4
CASSLWQQPDEKLFF
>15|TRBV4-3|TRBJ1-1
CASSQDWGRNTEAFF
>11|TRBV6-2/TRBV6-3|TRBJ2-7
CASSQGVEQYF
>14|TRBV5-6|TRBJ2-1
CASSRDSGPREQFF
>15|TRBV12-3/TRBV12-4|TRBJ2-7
CASSDGQSLTYEQYF
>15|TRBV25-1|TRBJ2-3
CASSDPYQNIGAQYF
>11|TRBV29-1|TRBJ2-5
CSVEDNSRPYF
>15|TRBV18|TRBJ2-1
CASSPGLAGGYEQFF
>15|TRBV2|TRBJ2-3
CASSEGTSGTDTQYF
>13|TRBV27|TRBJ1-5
CASSLSATRPQHF
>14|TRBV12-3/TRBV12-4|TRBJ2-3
CASSPTLGAGTQYF
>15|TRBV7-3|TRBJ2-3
CASSPNPGPPDTQYF
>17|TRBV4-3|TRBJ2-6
CASSQADSWTGANVLTF
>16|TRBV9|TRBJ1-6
CASSAGAGTGDSPLHF
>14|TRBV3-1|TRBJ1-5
CASSQGGGTQPQHF
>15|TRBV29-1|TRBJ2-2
CSVEAADLNTGELFF
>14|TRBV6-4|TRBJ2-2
CASSDGQDTGELFF
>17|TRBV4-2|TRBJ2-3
CASSQAERSGSTDTQYF
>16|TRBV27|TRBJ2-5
CASSSGLAGTQETQYF
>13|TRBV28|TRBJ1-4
CAIRQGAGEKLFF
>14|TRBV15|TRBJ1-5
CATSREDSNQPQHF
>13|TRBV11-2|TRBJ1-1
CASRSGQGSEAFF
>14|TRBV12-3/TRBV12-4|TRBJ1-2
CASSFMTANYGYTF
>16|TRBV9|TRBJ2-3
CASTQTSGGITDTQYF
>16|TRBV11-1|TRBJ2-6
CASSRRALSGANVLTF
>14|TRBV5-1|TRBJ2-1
CASTTSTSYNEQFF
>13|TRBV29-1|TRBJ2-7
CSVEWTGTYEQYF
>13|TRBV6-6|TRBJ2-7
CASTLQGRYEQYF
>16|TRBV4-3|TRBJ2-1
CASSLGMGGIAFEQFF
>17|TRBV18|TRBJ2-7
CASSSGPGQGNSYEQYF
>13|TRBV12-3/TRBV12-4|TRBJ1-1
CASSFVRRGEAFF
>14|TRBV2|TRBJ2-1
CASSGDRVGNEQFF
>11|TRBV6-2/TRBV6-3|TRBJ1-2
CASRRGKGYTF
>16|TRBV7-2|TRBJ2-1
CASSSGQFGPYNEQFF